The 8 T cell receptor beta chains below come from one sample, sequenced in a study of cytomegalovirus exposure and HLA in healthy donors. 13 Jbeta primers and 60 Vbeta primers were used for the PCR. Assay: immunoSEQ multiplex PCR; the TCRdb copy retains only in-frame clones and omits some. The sample table sets out approximately 58,000 clones. Sequencing input: PBMCs. The receptors derive from a young man in good health and CMV-seropositive.

The chain employs TRBV30 and TRBJ2-5, with 8 bases matching TRBD1. The DNA end is a closer match to TRBJ2-7, so the J assignment may be wrong. There are 12 residues in the CDR3. Per the germline V gene, CDR1 is GTSNPN and CDR2 is SVGIG (reference sequence). The CDR3 loop is CARSGGPYEQYF. As DNA, the CDR3 is TGTGCGCGCTCAGGGGGCCCCTACGAGCAGTACTTC.

The chain has TRBV11-3 and TRBJ2-5; D may be TRBD2 (6 bases). Trimming removed 0 bases at V and 4 bases at J, with 9 bases between. The V gene's germline CDR1 is SGHNT and CDR2 YENEEA. The CDR3 runs to 14 residues. In DNA, the CDR3 is TGTGCCAGCAGCTTAGATCTGGGGGGAGAGACCCAGTACTTC. Encoded protein: CASSLDLGGETQYF.

The chain carries TRBV15 and TRBJ1-4, with D unresolved. V lost 1 base and J 6 bases, leaving 12 bases between the germline ends. CDR3 size: 15 residues. Germline CDR1 LNHNV, CDR2 YYDKDF (reference sequence). The CDR3 spells CATSRGLRLDEKLFF. Here the CDR3 DNA reads TGTGCCACCAGCAGAGGGTTGCGGTTGGATGAAAAACTGTTTTTT.

The rearrangement links TRBV27 to TRBJ2-2; no clear D gene. The ends were cut back, 0 bases at V and 2 bases at J, with 7 bases in the middle. Looked up from germline, CDR1 is MNHEY and CDR2 is SMNVEV (reference sequence). CDR3 length equals 15 residues. CDR3 sequence (DNA): TGTGCCAGCAGTTTATCCGGTCTTAACACCGGGGAGCTGTTTTTT. Residues: CASSLSGLNTGELFF.

V is TRBV29-1 and J is TRBJ2-2, with 8 nucleotides matching TRBD1. This CDR3 contains 12 residues. V was pared by 6 bases and J by 6 bases, with 3 bases of the junction left unmatched. CDR1 SQVTM and CDR2 ANQGSEA come from the germline V gene. CDR3 residues: CSVGTGAGELFF. In DNA form, the CDR3 reads TGCAGCGTGGGGACAGGAGCCGGGGAGCTGTTTTTT.

The chain couples TRBV29-1 to TRBJ1-5, with 10 bases matching TRBD1. The germline V gene encodes CDR1 SQVTM and CDR2 ANQGSEA. This CDR3 region has 16 residues. V shed 6 bases, J shed 5 bases, and the junction held 13 bases outside the gene matches. The CDR3 reads CSVLTGGASLYQPQHF. CDR3 nucleotides: TGCAGCGTACTGACAGGGGGCGCGTCCTTATATCAGCCCCAGCATTTT.

The V and J genes are TRBV7-8 and TRBJ2-1; TRBD2 agrees at 12 bases. V trimming: 2 bases; J trimming: 9 bases; junction bases outside the gene matches: 8. CDR3 length equals 16 residues. Germline V lookup: CDR1 SGHVS, CDR2 FQNEAQ. CDR3 amino acids: CASSLMTSGSTSEQFF. DNA for the CDR3: TGTGCCAGCAGCTTAATGACTAGCGGGAGTACGAGTGAGCAGTTCTTC.

The chain links TRBV10-3 to TRBJ1-1; TRBD1 is a possible D gene (5 bases). Germline V gene sequence: CDR1 ENHRY, CDR2 SYGVKD. The CDR3 contains 13 residues. The V end was cut by 10 bases, the J end by 1 base, with 13 bases between. This chain's CDR3 is CATGGRSNTEAFF. The CDR3, as DNA: TGTGCCACCGGGGGTAGATCGAACACTGAAGCTTTCTTT.